The 19 T cell receptor beta chains given below trace back to one sample, sequenced in a study of blood T cell repertoires in COVID-19. Generated by immunoSEQ multiplex PCR, the TCRdb table keeps only in-frame clones and is missing some. The sample lists roughly 310,000 clones; about 90% were seen once. Sequencing input: peripheral blood. These TCRs come from a woman in her twenties or thirties with COVID-19, enrolled during active disease.

The chain recombines TRBV5-1 with TRBJ1-1; TRBD1 matches 8 bases. From germline, CDR1 is SGHRS and CDR2 YFSETQ. This CDR3 comprises 14 residues. After removal of 0 bases from V and 3 bases from J, the junction contained 1 base not matched to a gene. This CDR3 reads CASSLGTGHTEAFF. In DNA form, the CDR3 reads TGCGCCAGCAGCTTGGGGACAGGGCACACTGAAGCTTTCTTT.

The chain links TRBV29-1 to TRBJ2-1, with D maybe TRBD2 (5 bases). CDR1 and CDR2 (germline): SQVTM, ANQGSEA. The length of the CDR3 is 13 residues. V was cut by 1 base and J by 6 bases, with 10 bases left in between. This CDR3 is CSVEVLRVNEQFF. In DNA form, the CDR3 reads TGCAGCGTTGAAGTTCTGAGGGTCAATGAGCAGTTCTTC.

The chain is built from TRBV28 and TRBJ1-2; maybe TRBD1 (6 bases). CDR3 length: 14 amino acids. Germline-derived CDR1 and CDR2 are MDHEN and SYDVKM. Trimming cost V 6 bases and J 4 bases, with 15 bases left between them. CDR3 amino acids: CASRPTGMGYGYTF. CDR3 DNA sequence: TGTGCCAGCAGGCCAACAGGGATGGGCTATGGCTACACCTTC.

The V and J genes are TRBV5-6 and TRBJ2-2, with 16 bases matching TRBD2. From germline, CDR1 is SGHDT and CDR2 YYEEEE. The V segment lost 4 bases and the J segment 5 bases; nucleotides outside the gene matches: 2. The CDR3 has 16 residues. This chain's CDR3 is CASSTGLAGGTGELFF. The CDR3 nucleotides are TGTGCCAGCAGCACGGGACTAGCGGGAGGGACCGGGGAGCTGTTTTTT.

The rearrangement links TRBV3-1 (or the pseudogene TRBV3-2) to TRBJ1-1; D perhaps matches TRBD1 (5 bases). The CDR3 sequence is 15 residues long. Trimming shortened V by 3 bases and J by 2 bases, and 13 bases separated the two germline ends. Germline CDR1 LGHDT, CDR2 YNNKEL (reference sequence). The CDR3 DNA reads TGTGCCAGCAGCCAGAAGGGTGGGGCAAACACTGAAGCTTTCTTT. It specifies CASSQKGGANTEAFF.

This chain joins TRBV18 and TRBJ2-1; no reliable D call. The CDR3 extends over 15 amino acids. The V end lost 3 bases, the J end lost 1 base, and 10 bases lay between the germline ends. From germline, CDR1 is KGHSH and CDR2 LQKENI. The DNA for the CDR3 is TGTGCCAGCTCACCCCTCGGTTCATCCTACAATGAGCAGTTCTTC. Translated: CASSPLGSSYNEQFF.

The chain joins TRBV5-8 to TRBJ2-1, with D possibly TRBD1 on 5 matching bases. This CDR3 comprises 15 residues. Deletions cut 4 bases from V and 4 bases from J, with 15 bases between. Germline-derived CDR1 and CDR2 are SGHTS and YDEGEE. CDR3 protein: CASSLRGSPYNEQFF. The DNA for the CDR3 is TGTGCCAGCAGCCTAAGGGGCAGCCCGTACAATGAGCAGTTCTTC.

This chain links TRBV4-1 with TRBJ1-1; possible D gene TRBD1, 6 bases. This CDR3 is 14 amino acids long. The ends were cut back, 3 bases at V and 1 base at J, with 9 bases in the middle. Per the germline V gene, CDR1 is MGHRA and CDR2 is YSYEKL. The CDR3 nucleotides are TGCGCCAGCAGCCATCTCAGGGGGAACACTGAAGCTTTCTTT. As protein: CASSHLRGNTEAFF.

The chain links TRBV3-1 (or the pseudogene TRBV3-2) to TRBJ1-3, with D unresolved. Germline V lookup: CDR1 LGHDT, CDR2 YNNKEL (reference sequence). The ends were cut back, 2 bases at V and 0 bases at J, with 11 bases in the middle. The CDR3 consists of 16 residues. CDR3: CASSQNPGSSGNTIYF. The DNA of the CDR3 is TGTGCCAGCAGCCAAAATCCAGGTAGCTCTGGAAACACCATATATTTT.

This chain uses TRBV10-1 with TRBJ2-1; 10 nucleotides match TRBD2. Trimming cost V 0 bases and J 7 bases; bases outside gene matches: 15. The CDR3 runs to 19 residues. In germline, CDR1 is WNHNN, CDR2 SYGVQD (reference sequence). CDR3 sequence: CASSESGGVLAGSRNEQFF. As DNA, the CDR3 is TGCGCCAGCAGTGAGTCGGGGGGTGTACTAGCGGGAAGTAGGAATGAGCAGTTCTTC.

This clone was observed once. This CDR3 reads CASSKRLARDNEQFF. The DNA of the CDR3 is TGTGCCAGCAGCAAGAGACTAGCTAGGGACAATGAGCAGTTCTTC. This chain uses TRBV11-3 with TRBJ2-1; TRBD2 matches at 7 bases. The germline gives CDR1 SGHNT, CDR2 YENEEA. Trimming took 5 bases from V and 5 from J; bases not matched to a gene: 9. The CDR3 loop spans 15 amino acids. Variable domain in full (rest from reference TRBV11-3 and TRBJ2-1): EAGVVQSPRYKIIEKKQPVAFWCNPISGHNTLYWYLQNLGQGPELLIRYENEEAVDDSQLPKDRFSAERLKGVDSTLKIQPAELGDSAVYLCASSKRLARDNEQFFGPGTRLTVL.

V and J are TRBV10-2 and TRBJ2-7; TRBD1 aligns across 9 bases. CDR1 is WSHSY and CDR2 is SAAADI in the germline V gene. Losses at the gene ends were 6 bases for V and 0 bases for J; bases not matched to a gene: 9. The CDR3 contains 16 residues. CDR3 loop: CASRGKRDRDSYEQYF. CDR3 nucleotide sequence: TGCGCCAGCAGGGGGAAGAGGGACAGGGACTCCTACGAGCAGTACTTC.

This clone has a single count. The rearrangement uses TRBV25-1 and TRBJ2-1, with 8 bases aligning to TRBD2. Per germline, CDR1 MGHDK and CDR2 SYGVNS. With V trimmed by 0 bases and J by 6 bases, 7 bases remained unmatched. The CDR3 is 16 residues long. The CDR3 protein is CASSEYGTSDSNEQFF. For the CDR3, the DNA is TGTGCCAGCAGTGAATACGGGACTAGTGATTCCAATGAGCAGTTCTTC.

Turning to this clone: The same CDR3 also results from other DNA sequences found in this sample. The chain recombines TRBV19 with TRBJ1-5; TRBD1 might be the D (5 bases). The CDR3 spans 15 residues. V lost 3 bases and J lost 0, with 9 bases in between. Germline CDR1 and CDR2: LNHDA and SQIVND (reference sequence). The CDR3 coding sequence is TGTGCCAGTAGTATCGCGGGGGGTAGCAATCAGCCCCAGCATTTT. Its translation: CASSIAGGSNQPQHF.

This rearrangement joins TRBV2 to TRBJ2-3, with D maybe TRBD1 (7 bases). Trimming shortened V by 9 bases and J by 2 bases, and 18 bases separated the two germline ends. CDR1 and CDR2 from the germline V gene are SNHLY and FYNNEI. The CDR3 consists of 15 residues. The CDR3 DNA reads TGTGCCAGACGAGGAGGGACAGAGCTCACAGATACGCAGTATTTT. The encoded protein is CARRGGTELTDTQYF.

The V gene is TRBV19, the J gene TRBJ2-5; D is possibly TRBD2 (5 bases). The germline V gene has CDR1 LNHDA and CDR2 SQIVND (reference sequence). The ends were cut back, 1 base at V and 0 bases at J, with 6 bases in the middle. The length of the CDR3 is 14 residues. The CDR3 loop reads CASSIGRDQETQYF. Written as DNA, the CDR3 is TGTGCCAGTAGTATAGGGCGGGACCAAGAGACCCAGTACTTC.

This sequence joins TRBV11-3 and TRBJ1-2, with D hard to call. This CDR3 has 13 amino acids. Trimming took off 4 bases at V and 9 bases at J, with 15 bases between the two ends. Germline V lookup: CDR1 SGHNT, CDR2 YENEEA. The CDR3 DNA follows: TGTGCCAGCAGCTACCCGGGGAGGGATAGCTACACCTTC. This translates into CASSYPGRDSYTF. The full variable domain, with the rest looked up from reference TRBV11-3 and TRBJ1-2, is EAGVVQSPRYKIIEKKQPVAFWCNPISGHNTLYWYLQNLGQGPELLIRYENEEAVDDSQLPKDRFSAERLKGVDSTLKIQPAELGDSAVYLCASSYPGRDSYTFGSGTRLTVV.

This rearrangement joins TRBV6-5 to TRBJ2-1, with 9 positions matching TRBD2. Germline CDR1 and CDR2: MNHEY and SVGAGI. The junction had 4 bases not matched to a gene; V was cut back by 7 bases and J by 0 bases. The CDR3 runs to 15 residues. The CDR3 DNA follows: TGTGCCAGCACTCCGACTAGCGGCTCCTACAATGAGCAGTTCTTC. Amino acids: CASTPTSGSYNEQFF.

J is TRBJ1-4 and V is TRBV2; TRBD1 matches at 7 bases. CDR1 and CDR2 from the germline V gene are SNHLY and FYNNEI. Germline trimming cut 7 bases from V and 4 bases from J; bases unmatched to any gene: 3. The length of the CDR3 is 13 residues. For the CDR3, the DNA is TGTGCCAGCAAAAGGGACAGTAATGAAAAACTGTTTTTT. Its protein product is CASKRDSNEKLFF.